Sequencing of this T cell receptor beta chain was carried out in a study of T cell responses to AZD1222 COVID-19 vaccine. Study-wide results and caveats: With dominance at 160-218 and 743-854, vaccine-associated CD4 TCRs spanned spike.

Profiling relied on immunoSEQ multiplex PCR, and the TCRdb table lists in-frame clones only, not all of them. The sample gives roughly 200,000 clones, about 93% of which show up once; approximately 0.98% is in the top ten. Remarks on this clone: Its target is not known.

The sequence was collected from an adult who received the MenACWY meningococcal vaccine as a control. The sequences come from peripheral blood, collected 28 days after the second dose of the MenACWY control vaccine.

The CDR3 protein is CASSVVGGGSNTGELFF. CDR3 nucleotides: TGTGCCAGCAGCGTAGTTGGCGGGGGCTCGAACACCGGGGAGCTGTTTTTT. The chain carries TRBV9 and TRBJ2-2; a possible D gene is TRBD2 (7 bases). The V and J ends lost 0 bases and 0 bases respectively, with 12 bases between them. The CDR3 runs 17 residues. Per germline, CDR1 SGDLS and CDR2 YYNGEE.